These 26 T cell receptor beta chains originate from one sample sequenced in a study of blood T cell repertoires in COVID-19. Only in-frame clones appear in the TCRdb table, and some are missing; sequencing was by immunoSEQ multiplex PCR. The data hold 250,000 or so clones, with roughly 84% observed a single time. Sequencing was done on a sample of peripheral blood. Every receptor here comes from a woman between 40 and 50 years old who had recovered from COVID-19.

The chain employs TRBV18 and TRBJ1-3; D gene uncertain. The CDR3 runs to 12 residues. The V gene lost 3 bases and the J gene lost 11 bases, with 11 bases spanning the gap. Germline V gene data show CDR1 as KGHSH and CDR2 as LQKENI. CDR3 amino acids: CASSPVGDPIYF. The CDR3 region has the DNA TGTGCCAGCTCACCCGTGGGAGACCCCATATATTTT.

V is TRBV7-6 and J is TRBJ2-7, with TRBD1 as a possible D gene (6 bases). The CDR3 has 15 amino acids. The germline CDR1 and CDR2 sequences are SGHVS and FNYEAQ. Trimming removed 5 bases from V and 0 bases from J, with 14 bases in between. Written as DNA, the CDR3 is TGTGCCAGCAGCCGACTACTACAGGGCTCCTACGAGCAGTACTTC. It is translated as CASSRLLQGSYEQYF.

The chain combines TRBV19 with TRBJ2-5; no firm D call. The CDR3 is 12 residues long. The V end lost 5 bases, the J end lost 0 bases, and 4 bases lay between the germline ends. Germline values: CDR1 LNHDA, CDR2 SQIVND (reference sequence). Here the CDR3 DNA reads TGTGCCAGTAGTTCCGACCAAGAGACCCAGTACTTC. It codes for CASSSDQETQYF.

The chain joins TRBV20-1 to TRBJ1-1; D gene unclear. This CDR3 contains 8 residues. Germline values: CDR1 DFQATT, CDR2 SNEGSKA (reference sequence). With 2 bases removed from V and 11 bases from J, the gap between germline ends came to 3 bases. The CDR3 sequence: CSARRAFF. The CDR3 DNA reads TGCAGTGCTAGACGGGCTTTCTTT.

The V gene is TRBV9, the J gene TRBJ1-5; D is uncertain. From germline, CDR1 is SGDLS and CDR2 YYNGEE. Trimming took 4 bases from V and 4 from J, leaving 9 bases between them. This CDR3 has 13 residues. The DNA of the CDR3 is TGTGCCAGCAGCCGGACGGGGAATCAGCCCCAGCATTTT. This gives the protein CASSRTGNQPQHF.

V is TRBV4-1 and J is TRBJ2-1, with TRBD2 as a possible D gene (5 bases). There are 17 residues in the CDR3. Trimming left V 2 bases short and J 0 bases short, with 14 bases between. Germline V gene sequence: CDR1 MGHRA, CDR2 YSYEKL. Here the CDR3 DNA reads TGCGCCAGCAGCCAAATCGTTAGCGTCCTCTCCTACAATGAGCAGTTCTTC. Translating it yields CASSQIVSVLSYNEQFF.

As DNA, the CDR3 is TGTGCCAGCAGCGCCACAGATACAAGCACAGATACGCAGTATTTT. Protein product: CASSATDTSTDTQYF. The rearrangement uses TRBV6-5 and TRBJ2-3; no firm D call. The CDR3 runs 15 residues. Germline lookup yields CDR1 MNHEY and CDR2 SVGAGI. The V and J ends lost 6 bases and 0 bases respectively, with 13 bases between them.

The chain is built from TRBV6-5 and TRBJ2-7, with D tentatively TRBD2 (6 bases). Germline V CDR1 and CDR2: MNHEY, SVGAGI. Trimming removed 3 bases at V and 7 bases at J, with 10 bases between. This CDR3 is built from 12 residues. CDR3: CASSYKGREQYF. CDR3 bases: TGTGCCAGCAGTTATAAGGGGAGGGAGCAGTACTTC.

This clone occurred a few times. V usage is TRBV12-3 or TRBV12-4 and J usage is TRBJ1-1; D gene ambiguous. The CDR3 has 13 residues. V dropped 0 bases and J dropped 7 bases, with 9 bases sitting between them. CDR3 coding DNA: TGTGCCAGCAGTTTAGCGACGAGGGTTGAAGCTTTCTTT. Translated, it gives CASSLATRVEAFF.

This clone was detected only once. The chain's CDR3 is CASSLRRPQRETQYF. CDR3 DNA sequence: TGTGCCAGCAGCTTGCGCAGACCCCAGCGGGAGACCCAGTACTTC. This chain links TRBV5-6 with TRBJ2-5; tentative D call: TRBD2 (5 bases). V lost 1 base, J lost 5 bases, and 15 bases lay in between. Germline V gives CDR1 SGHDT, CDR2 YYEEEE. The CDR3 consists of 15 residues. Drawing the rest from reference TRBV5-6 and TRBJ2-5, the complete variable domain is DAGVTQSPTHLIKTRGQQVTLRCSPKSGHDTVSWYQQALGQGPQFIFQYYEEEERQRGNFPDRFSGHQFPNYSSELNVNALLLGDSALYLCASSLRRPQRETQYFGPGTRLLVL.

This clone was counted between two and nine times. This chain uses TRBV7-9 with TRBJ1-2; D is undetermined. CDR3 length: 12 residues. The V gene lost 5 bases and the J gene lost 5 bases, with 9 bases spanning the gap. Germline lookup yields CDR1 SEHNR and CDR2 FQNEAQ (reference sequence). The CDR3 sequence: CASSPYTYGYTF. The DNA of the CDR3 is TGTGCCAGCAGCCCGTACACATATGGCTACACCTTC.

This chain joins TRBV6-2 or TRBV6-3 and TRBJ1-2; 7 bases match TRBD1. V was clipped by 2 bases and J by 7 bases; unmatched bases: 4. Per germline, CDR1 MNHEY and CDR2 SVGEGT. The CDR3 sequence is 13 residues long. This CDR3 is CASSYPGTVGYTF. The DNA of the CDR3 is TGTGCCAGCAGTTACCCCGGGACAGTTGGCTACACCTTC.

Only one count was recorded for this clone. The chain uses TRBV2 and TRBJ1-3; tentative D call: TRBD1 (6 bases). The CDR3 length is 16 residues. The V gene's germline CDR1 is SNHLY and CDR2 FYNNEI. The ends were cut back, 2 bases at V and 0 bases at J, with 11 bases in the middle. CDR3 loop: CASSEQGPFSGNTIYF. CDR3 nucleotide sequence: TGTGCCAGCAGTGAACAGGGGCCATTCTCTGGAAACACCATATATTTT.

The chain couples TRBV4-1 to TRBJ1-5, with D tentatively TRBD1 (5 bases). V lost 4 bases and J lost 0, with 22 bases in between. The CDR3 covers 19 residues. The germline V gene has CDR1 MGHRA and CDR2 YSYEKL. CDR3: CASSPSIFGGVYSNQPQHF. The CDR3 nucleotides are TGCGCCAGCAGCCCCTCCATTTTTGGGGGGGTTTATAGCAATCAGCCCCAGCATTTT.

The V call is TRBV7-2, the J call TRBJ1-1, with 9 bases identical to TRBD1. The ends lost 9 bases at V and 3 bases at J; junction bases unmatched: 5. Germline V gene sequence: CDR1 SGHTA, CDR2 FQGNSA. There are 13 residues in the CDR3. Here the CDR3 reads CASLQGAHTEAFF. The DNA for the CDR3 is TGTGCCAGTTTACAGGGGGCGCACACTGAAGCTTTCTTT.

V usage is TRBV5-1 and J usage is TRBJ2-1; 8 bases fit TRBD1. The CDR3 extends over 15 amino acids. Trimming cost V 4 bases and J 5 bases; bases outside gene matches: 8. The germline V gene has CDR1 SGHRS and CDR2 YFSETQ. CDR3 protein: CASSATGDRNNEQFF. In DNA, the CDR3 is TGCGCCAGCAGCGCGACAGGGGATAGGAACAATGAGCAGTTCTTC.

The gene calls are TRBV28 and TRBJ1-2; TRBD1 agrees at 7 bases. CDR1 MDHEN and CDR2 SYDVKM come from the germline V gene. Trimming removed 8 bases from V and 4 bases from J; junction bases left unmatched: 7. CDR3 length equals 13 residues. Written as DNA, the CDR3 is TGTGCCAGCCCCTGGGGGGACAGCTATGGCTACACCTTC. This codes for CASPWGDSYGYTF.

The sample holds one count of this clone. The V gene is TRBV5-5, the J gene TRBJ2-2; a possible D gene is TRBD1 (6 bases). CDR1 is SGHKS and CDR2 is YYEKEE in the germline V gene (reference sequence). The V and J ends lost 4 bases and 3 bases respectively, with 13 bases between them. The CDR3 is made up of 15 amino acids. The CDR3 DNA follows: TGTGCCAGCAGCAATACAGGGTTTTACACCGGGGAGCTGTTTTTT. The encoded protein is CASSNTGFYTGELFF.

This chain uses TRBV10-3 with TRBJ1-6; weak D call: TRBD1 (6 bases). Germline CDR1 ENHRY, CDR2 SYGVKD. This CDR3 is 15 amino acids long. The ends were cut back, 6 bases at V and 10 bases at J, with 19 bases in the middle. CDR3 in amino acids: CAIREERQARSPLHF. CDR3 nucleotides: TGTGCCATCAGGGAAGAGAGACAGGCACGATCACCCCTCCACTTT.

This chain connects TRBV19 to TRBJ2-1, with 7 bases matching TRBD2. V trimming: 8 bases; J trimming: 0 bases; junction bases outside the gene matches: 7. Germline V CDR1 and CDR2: LNHDA, SQIVND (reference sequence). CDR3 length equals 15 residues. The DNA of the CDR3 is TGTGCCAGTTGTTCTAGCGGAAGCTCCTACAATGAGCAGTTCTTC. It specifies CASCSSGSSYNEQFF.

The chain couples TRBV18 to TRBJ1-5; D is unclear. There are 14 residues in the CDR3. Germline V gene data show CDR1 as KGHSH and CDR2 as LQKENI. The V gene lost 5 bases and the J gene lost 7 bases, with 15 bases spanning the gap. The CDR3 loop is CASSSSGGLQPQHF. The CDR3 DNA follows: TGTGCCAGCTCATCCTCGGGCGGGCTGCAGCCCCAGCATTTT.

J is TRBJ1-2 and V is TRBV7-9; TRBD1 is a possible D gene (5 bases). CDR1 and CDR2 from the germline V gene are SEHNR and FQNEAQ (reference sequence). This CDR3 spans 13 amino acids. Trimming cost V 4 bases and J 4 bases, with 10 bases left between them. The DNA for the CDR3 is TGTGCCAGCAGCTCAGGGCTAGGCTATGGCTACACCTTC. Translated: CASSSGLGYGYTF.

The V call is TRBV10-1, the J call TRBJ2-1, with TRBD2 identical over 8 bases. J gave up 7 bases and V 5 bases, and 7 bases lay outside the gene matches. The germline V gene encodes CDR1 WNHNN and CDR2 SYGVQD (reference sequence). CDR3 length: 14 residues. The CDR3 coding sequence is TGCGCCAGCAGTCCGGCGGGGGGTCGGAATGAGCAGTTCTTC. The encoded protein is CASSPAGGRNEQFF.

Written as DNA, the CDR3 is TGTGCCAGCAGTGACCACAGACAGGGCGTTTGGGAGCAGTACTTC. Amino acids: CASSDHRQGVWEQYF. V is TRBV6-1 and J is TRBJ2-7; 7 bases are a match to TRBD1. Germline CDR1 reads MNHNS; CDR2 reads SASEGT. The CDR3 spans 15 residues. The ends lost 3 bases at V and 7 bases at J; junction bases unmatched: 12.

V gene TRBV9 combines with J gene TRBJ2-6, with a tentative D call TRBD2 (5 bases). Germline lookup yields CDR1 SGDLS and CDR2 YYNGEE. V was pared by 4 bases and J by 0 bases, with 8 bases between. CDR3 size: 15 residues. Here the CDR3 DNA reads TGTGCCAGCAGCCCGGCGGGCTCTGGGGCCAACGTCCTGACTTTC. Its translation: CASSPAGSGANVLTF.

The chain couples TRBV2 to TRBJ2-5, with 7 bases that match TRBD1. With V trimmed by 9 bases and J by 14 bases, 9 bases remained unmatched. CDR3 length: 10 residues. Germline CDR1 and CDR2: SNHLY and FYNNEI. The CDR3 coding sequence is TGTGCCAGTGGACAGGATCGCTTTTACTTC. Its protein is CASGQDRFYF.